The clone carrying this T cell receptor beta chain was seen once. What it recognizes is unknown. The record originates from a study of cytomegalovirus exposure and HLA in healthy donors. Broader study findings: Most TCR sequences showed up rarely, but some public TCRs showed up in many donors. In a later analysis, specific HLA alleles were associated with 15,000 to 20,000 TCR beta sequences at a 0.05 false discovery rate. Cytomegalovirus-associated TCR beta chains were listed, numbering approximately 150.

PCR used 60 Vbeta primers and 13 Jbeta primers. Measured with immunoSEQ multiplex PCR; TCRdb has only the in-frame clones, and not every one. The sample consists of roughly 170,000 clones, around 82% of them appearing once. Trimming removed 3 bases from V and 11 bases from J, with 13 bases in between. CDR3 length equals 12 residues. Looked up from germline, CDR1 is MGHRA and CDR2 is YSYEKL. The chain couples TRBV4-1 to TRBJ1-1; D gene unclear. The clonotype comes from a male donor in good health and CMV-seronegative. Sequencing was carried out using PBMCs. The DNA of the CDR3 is TGCGCCAGCAGCCATCCGAGCGCCGCGGCTTTCTTT. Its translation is CASSHPSAAAFF.